This passage covers 3 T cell receptor beta chains from one sample sequenced in a study of T cells in Graves' hyperthyroidism and ophthalmopathy. Amplified TCR beta CDR3 regions derived from RNA transcripts. HTBI primers were used for first-round RT-PCR of the TCR CDR3. TCRdb re-analysed the multiplex PCR reads in MiXCR, keeping a single row per CDR3 protein. The table lists hundreds of thousands of distinct CDR3 sequences, about 14% of them singletons. Source material: blood. The receptors stem from a woman aged 40 to 50 with Graves' ophthalmopathy.

This clonotype was counted between two and nine times. The V gene is TRBV10-2, the J gene TRBJ1-1; D gene uncertain. There are 12 residues in the CDR3. With 3 bases removed from V and 3 bases from J, the gap between germline ends came to 5 bases. Per germline, CDR1 WSHSY and CDR2 SAAADI. The CDR3 nucleotides read TGCGCCAGCAGTGACTGGGACACTGAAGCTTTCTTT. It yields the protein CASSDWDTEAFF.

This clonotype occurred many times. V is TRBV6-5 and J is TRBJ1-2, with TRBD1 matching 9 bases. The CDR3 is 16 amino acids. Germline CDR1 reads MNHEY; CDR2 reads SVGAGI. Losses at the gene ends were 4 bases for V and 4 bases for J; bases not matched to a gene: 10. DNA for the CDR3: TGTGCCAGCAGTTCTACCGACAGGGGGAGTGTCTATGGCTACACCTTC. It is translated as CASSSTDRGSVYGYTF.

The table lists this clonotype with many counts. The chain combines TRBV12-3 or TRBV12-4 with TRBJ1-1, with D possibly matching TRBD1 (5 bases). V gave up 3 bases and J gave up 0 bases, with 17 bases separating them. The CDR3 spans 17 residues. The CDR3 protein is CASSFIRQSNMNTEAFF. The CDR3, as DNA: TGTGCCAGCAGTTTTATCCGACAGAGCAACATGAACACTGAAGCTTTCTTT.